This TCR beta chain was profiled in a study of shared clonotypes between healthy human individuals. A word on this clone: What it binds is not known.

In the source study's methods: ImmunoSEQ yielded junction-only sequences lacking quality scores, so filtering differed. Generated by immunoSEQ multiplex PCR, the TCRdb table keeps only in-frame clones and is missing some. Clone size and the V and J calls come from that table; the DNA yielded D and trimming. In the table there are about 1.5 million clones, roughly 97% of which are singletons. Germline loops: CDR1 SGHRS, CDR2 YFSETQ. CDR3 size: 15 residues. V dropped 4 bases and J dropped 1 base, with 12 bases sitting between them. General study findings and limits: Of the naive CD4 clonotypes, around 4.7% were shared across several donors.

The sequence came from a man aged 25-45 years in good health. Input material: naive CD4+ T cells sorted from blood. Subset: CD45RA+ positively selected. The gene calls are TRBV5-1 and TRBJ1-5; a possible D gene is TRBD1 (5 bases). The CDR3 DNA follows: TGCGCCAGCAGCCCCGGGGACGGAAGCAATCAGCCCCAGCATTTT. Protein: CASSPGDGSNQPQHF. Full variable domain (missing parts from reference TRBV5-1 and TRBJ1-5): KAGVTQTPRYLIKTRGQQVTLSCSPISGHRSVSWYQQTPGQGLQFLFEYFSETQRNKGNFPGRFSGRQFSNSRSEMNVSTLELGDSALYLCASSPGDGSNQPQHFGDGTRLSIL.